This T cell receptor (beta chain) is from a study of blood T cell repertoires in COVID-19. Study-wide background: Sample material is recorded as cDNA or gDNA derived from T cells, B-cell-depleted T cells, or PBMCs.

TCRdb's table, derived via immunoSEQ multiplex PCR, lists solely in-frame clones and lacks some. This sample has some 15,000 clones; around 89% occur once, and the top ten carry roughly 8.5%. Germline loops: CDR1 LGHDT, CDR2 YNNKEL (reference sequence). V shed 4 bases and J shed 3 bases, with 13 bases lying between them. CDR3 length: 15 amino acids. The chain is built from TRBV3-1 (or the pseudogene TRBV3-2) and TRBJ1-5; tentatively, D is TRBD1 (6 bases). The specimen sequenced was peripheral blood. The TCR comes from a human donor in a cohort sampled during active COVID-19. The DNA for the CDR3 is TGTGCCAGCAGCCGAACAGGGTATGCCAATCAGCCCCAGCATTTT. Amino acid sequence: CASSRTGYANQPQHF.